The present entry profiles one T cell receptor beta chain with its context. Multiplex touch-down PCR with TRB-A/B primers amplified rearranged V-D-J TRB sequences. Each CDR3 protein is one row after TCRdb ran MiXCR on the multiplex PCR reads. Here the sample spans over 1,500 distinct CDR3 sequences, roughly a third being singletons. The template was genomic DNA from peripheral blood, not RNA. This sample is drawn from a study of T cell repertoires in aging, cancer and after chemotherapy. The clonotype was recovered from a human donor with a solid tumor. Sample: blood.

CDR3: CASSPDRGRRETQYF. The CDR3 nucleotides are TGTGCCAGTAGTCCCGACAGGGGTCGGAGGGAGACCCAGTACTTC. The chain carries TRBV19 and TRBJ2-5; 8 positions match TRBD1. V lost 5 bases, J lost 5 bases, and 10 bases stayed unmatched. The CDR3 runs to 15 residues. Germline CDR1 LNHDA, CDR2 SQIVND (reference sequence).